This TCR beta chain was sequenced for a study of response to subunit inactivated influenza vaccine. Study-wide findings and caveats: There was a suggestion from the authors that each seasonal influenza vaccination recruits few new T cells.

Comments on this clonotype: The target antigen is unknown.

One entry per CDR3 protein, called by TCRdb with MiXCR from the RT-PCR reads. The sample carries roughly 790,000 distinct CDR3 sequences, approximately 22% recorded once. The sample was PBMCs from blood, taken roughly 5 days after vaccination. This receptor was taken from a man in his forties or fifties who received an inactivated influenza vaccine.

CDR3 bases: TGTGCCAGCAGGACCTCTGGGGAGCAGTACTTC. Residues: CASRTSGEQYF. V is TRBV25-1 and J is TRBJ2-7, with D unclear. The ends were cut back, 6 bases at V and 7 bases at J, with 10 bases in the middle. This CDR3 spans 11 amino acids. In germline, CDR1 is MGHDK, CDR2 SYGVNS.